The clone carrying this T cell receptor (beta chain) has just one count. Here immunoSEQ multiplex PCR was the method, and the copy in TCRdb shows in-frame clones only, minus some. The sample carries around 180,000 clones, roughly 85% recorded once. This record belongs to a study of blood T cell repertoires in COVID-19. Overall study context: Sources were T cells, B-cell-depleted T cells, or PBMCs; the material itself was cDNA or gDNA.

Germline V gives CDR1 SGHTA, CDR2 FQGNSA. The CDR3 consists of 14 residues. Trimming shortened V by 1 base and J by 7 bases, and 11 bases separated the two germline ends. The chain is built from TRBV7-2 and TRBJ1-5; D might be TRBD1 (5 bases). The clonotype comes from a man between 60 and 70 years old with acute or convalescent COVID-19. Source material: peripheral blood. DNA for the CDR3: TGTGCCAGCAGCTTAGGGCAGGGTGGGCAGCCCCAGCATTTT. It is translated as CASSLGQGGQPQHF.